Listed below are T cell receptor beta chains from one sample, sequenced in a study of cytomegalovirus exposure and HLA in healthy donors. Generated by immunoSEQ multiplex PCR, the TCRdb table keeps only in-frame clones and is missing some. The data contain 90,000 to 110,000 clones, nearly 15% of them seen just once; the ten biggest clones take up roughly 0.8%. The sequencing input was PBMCs. Source of these receptors: a female donor in good health and CMV-seronegative. The CDR3 runs from the conserved cysteine through the conserved F or W.

>TRBV28|TRBJ2-7
CASSDGTANGEQYF
>TRBV19|TRBJ1-4
CASRISPGTPVLFF
>TRBV7-2|TRBJ2-4
CASSPLGTSARGIQYF
>TRBV6-5|TRBJ1-1
CASSYSRWSSVAFF
>TRBV2|TRBJ1-1
CASSRSTGTRTEAFF
>TRBV4-3|TRBJ1-1
CASSQGQNTEAFF
>TRBV30|TRBJ1-1
CAWSQQGGLSEAFF
>TRBV7-2|TRBJ1-1
CASRTQGAVEAFF
>TRBV9|TRBJ2-1
CASSVGATRTYNEQFF
>TRBV4-2|TRBJ1-4
CASSNADRGGEKLFF
>TRBV29-1|TRBJ2-1
CSVKRTSGRGGAYNEQFF
>TRBV4-2|TRBJ2-1
CASSQALAVNEQFF
>TRBV4-3|TRBJ1-2
CASSQVTGGGGYTF
>TRBV5-6|TRBJ1-4
CASRGQHNEKLFF
>TRBV23-1|TRBJ2-7
CASSHPDRAYEQYF
>TRBV30|-
CAWSRRLAGPSSYEQYF
>TRBV6-7|TRBJ1-1
CASSYRGLPEAFF
>TRBV27|TRBJ1-4
CASSSRAGELFF
>TRBV30|TRBJ2-7
CAWSRDRVYEQYF
>TRBV13|TRBJ2-7
CASRDWREGYAQYF
>TRBV10-3|TRBJ1-2
CALRDRDLGGYTF
>TRBV9|TRBJ2-5
CASSRAGETQYF
>TRBV7-6|TRBJ1-4
CASSEAGTGGRSNEKLFF
>TRBV19|TRBJ2-5
CASRALGRSQETQYF
>TRBV21-1|TRBJ1-5
CASSAWTGVRNQPQHF
>TRBV5-1|TRBJ1-6
CASSRDRSGYNSPLHF
>TRBV27|TRBJ1-1
CASRKDTGFYTEAFF
>TRBV7-3|TRBJ2-1
CASSLGGRASYNEQFF
>TRBV15|TRBJ1-2
CATSRDRGNYGYTF
>TRBV6-5|TRBJ2-7
CASSQDRQYEQYF
>TRBV30|TRBJ1-4
CAWSGVAVGGAGEELFF
>TRBV7-2|TRBJ2-1
CASSLGLDVYNEQFF
>TRBV5-8|TRBJ2-3
CASSPGTALTIYTDTQYF
>TRBV11-2|TRBJ2-7
CASSRPGTGGLGYEQYF
>TRBV28|TRBJ2-7
CASSLSAYEQYF
>TRBV7-8|TRBJ1-1
CASSWDGTGMNTEAFF
>TRBV5-1|TRBJ1-6
CASSSGTVSLGGFDSPLHF
>TRBV9|TRBJ2-3
CASSVGAGGGDTQYF
>TRBV6-6|TRBJ2-5
CASSYPGAGEAETQYF
>TRBV6-1|TRBJ1-2
CASRGDRYYGYTF
>TRBV5-6|TRBJ2-5
CASSLFLARETQYF
>TRBV6-1|TRBJ1-5
CASTLGGSNQPQHF
>TRBV11-2|TRBJ2-7
CASSRPWRVDEQYF
>TRBV5-4|TRBJ2-7
CASTRDRDSSYEQYF
>TRBV10-3|TRBJ2-7
CAISESGQGFYEQYF
>TRBV4-3|TRBJ1-2
CASSQIQGDYGYTF
>TRBV28|TRBJ1-5
CASSLNRGPNQPQHF
>TRBV27|TRBJ2-7
CASSPRAGGPYEQYF
>TRBV5-8|TRBJ1-5
CASSLSGGEGQPQHF
>TRBV30|TRBJ1-1
CAWSPLRFMNTEAFF
>TRBV7-2|TRBJ2-5
CASSLGGGQETQYF
>TRBV7-2|TRBJ1-5
CASSPPIGGQARNQPQHF
>TRBV30|TRBJ1-6
CAWSRRQGVSPLHF
>TRBV15|TRBJ2-6
CATSTRGSGANVLTF
>TRBV11-2|TRBJ1-1
CASSLGFAGGREAFF
>TRBV19|TRBJ2-2
CASSKAGGSTGELFF
>TRBV6-5|TRBJ2-1
CASGMWGGLWNEQFF
>TRBV19|TRBJ2-5
CASSIARGGTETQYF